The 15 T cell receptor beta chains listed next were all sequenced from one sample in a study of T cells in Graves' hyperthyroidism and ophthalmopathy (dated by TCRdb to between 2019 and 2020). Library prep was done by multiplex PCR. Instrument used: Illumina HiSeq 2000. Amplification of TCR beta CDR3 regions was carried out from RNA transcripts. The TCR CDR3 was subjected to a first round of RT-PCR using the HTBI primer set and the Qiagen OneStep RT-PCR kit. The public reads were reprocessed in TCRdb via fastp at Q25 and MiXCR, keeping in-frame beta chains. Duplicate CDR3 protein sequences are folded into a single record with the most common DNA and genes. Within this sample are around 300,000 distinct CDR3 sequences, with less than 15% of them counted one time only. More than 7.5% of the sample rests with the top ten. Sequencing was done on a sample of blood. The receptor source for this set is a woman in her 30s with Graves' hyperthyroidism that later progressed to Graves' ophthalmopathy.

This clonotype occurred many times. This sequence joins TRBV20-1 and TRBJ2-7, with TRBD2 identical over 10 bases. J lost 5 bases, V lost 0 bases, and 4 bases had no gene match. Germline loops: CDR1 DFQATT, CDR2 SNEGSKA (reference sequence). CDR3 size: 14 residues. CDR3 amino acids: CSAREAGGQDEQYF. CDR3 nucleotides: TGCAGTGCTAGAGAAGCGGGAGGGCAAGACGAGCAGTACTTC.

There are many counts of this clonotype. The rearrangement joins TRBV27 to TRBJ1-6; D is undetermined. V was trimmed by 5 bases and J by 8 bases, leaving 7 bases between them. Germline V CDR1 and CDR2: MNHEY, SMNVEV (reference sequence). This CDR3 spans 12 amino acids. CDR3 sequence reads: CASSQRDSPLHF. DNA for the CDR3: TGTGCCAGCAGTCAGCGCGATTCACCCCTCCACTTT.

This clonotype was recorded many times. The J gene is TRBJ2-7, the V gene TRBV28; TRBD1 matches at 9 bases. This CDR3 has 12 amino acids. CDR1 is MDHEN and CDR2 is SYDVKM in the germline V gene. Germline trimming cut 6 bases from V and 12 bases from J; bases unmatched to any gene: 9. CDR3 nucleotide sequence: TGTGCCAGCAGCCCTGGGACAGGGAGGGGGTACTTC. It translates to CASSPGTGRGYF. The entire variable domain, with the rest obtained from reference TRBV28 and TRBJ2-7, is as follows: DVKVTQSSRYLVKRTGEKVFLECVQDMDHENMFWYRQDPGLGLRLIYFSYDVKMKEKGDIPEGYSVSREKKERFSLILESASTNQTSMYLCASSPGTGRGYFGPGTRLTVT.

In this sample, this clonotype turned up many times. V is TRBV6-1 and J is TRBJ1-5, with 8 positions matching TRBD1. Trimming cost V 7 bases and J 0 bases; bases outside gene matches: 8. The CDR3 consists of 16 residues. Germline lookup yields CDR1 MNHNS and CDR2 SASEGT. The CDR3 DNA reads TGTGCCAGCACTGAGGGACAGGCATATAGCAATCAGCCCCAGCATTTT. Translated, it gives CASTEGQAYSNQPQHF.

This clonotype was seen at least ten times. The rearrangement uses TRBV5-1 and TRBJ2-3; D might be TRBD1 (5 bases). V was clipped by 0 bases and J by 6 bases, with 11 bases between them. There are 14 residues in the CDR3. Germline lookup yields CDR1 SGHRS and CDR2 YFSETQ. For the CDR3, the DNA is TGCGCCAGCAGCTTGGAGGGGTGGAGTGATACGCAGTATTTT. It translates to CASSLEGWSDTQYF.

This clonotype came up many times. This rearrangement joins TRBV6-2 or TRBV6-3 to TRBJ2-3; 7 bases match TRBD2. V lost 0 bases and J lost 4; bases outside the gene matches: 4. This CDR3 comprises 15 residues. Germline assignment: CDR1 MNHEY and CDR2 SVGEGT. CDR3 residues: CASSYSASGPDTQYF. The CDR3 DNA sequence: TGTGCCAGCAGTTACTCGGCTAGCGGCCCAGATACGCAGTATTTT.

There are many counts of this clonotype. The chain couples TRBV27 to TRBJ1-6; D may be TRBD1 (5 bases). Trimming removed 5 bases from V and 4 bases from J, with 18 bases in between. There are 17 residues in the CDR3. Per germline, CDR1 MNHEY and CDR2 SMNVEV (reference sequence). CDR3 in amino acids: CASSPTWRGRYNSPLHF. DNA for the CDR3: TGTGCCAGCAGTCCAACCTGGAGGGGACGGTATAATTCACCCCTCCACTTT.

This clonotype has only one observation. This chain connects TRBV20-1 to TRBJ1-6; 9 nucleotides agree with TRBD1. After removal of 0 bases from V and 3 bases from J, the junction contained 0 bases not matched to a gene. CDR1 DFQATT and CDR2 SNEGSKA come from the germline V gene (reference sequence). This CDR3 contains 15 residues. The DNA of the CDR3 is TGCAGTGCTAGAGAGACAGGGGGCTATAATTCACCCCTCCACTTT. This gives the protein CSARETGGYNSPLHF.

In its sample, this clonotype was seen many times. The chain joins TRBV19 to TRBJ2-3; the match to TRBD2 covers 7 bases. CDR1 and CDR2 from the germline V gene are LNHDA and SQIVND (reference sequence). Trimming removed 11 bases from V and 4 bases from J; junction bases left unmatched: 12. The CDR3 sequence is 14 residues long. This chain's CDR3 is CALRGWGGADTQYF. CDR3 DNA sequence: TGTGCCCTACGAGGTTGGGGGGGAGCAGATACGCAGTATTTT.

This clonotype was seen ten or more times. This rearrangement joins TRBV18 to TRBJ1-1; 7 bases line up with TRBD1. Trimming took 3 bases from V and 4 from J; bases not matched to a gene: 8. This CDR3 contains 15 residues. Germline V gene sequence: CDR1 KGHSH, CDR2 LQKENI. The CDR3 is CASSPGQADTTEAFF. The CDR3 DNA reads as TGTGCCAGCTCACCCGGACAGGCCGACACCACTGAAGCTTTCTTT.

V gene TRBV6-1 combines with J gene TRBJ2-7; D is tentatively TRBD1 or TRBD2 (5 bases each). The CDR3 has 14 residues. Looked up from germline, CDR1 is MNHNS and CDR2 is SASEGT. Between the trimmed V and J ends, which lost 0 bases and 7 bases, there was a span of 13 bases. The CDR3 here is CASSEASGAGEQYF. The CDR3 DNA sequence: TGTGCCAGCAGTGAAGCCTCCGGGGCAGGAGAGCAGTACTTC.

This clonotype came up a few times. V usage is TRBV15 and J usage is TRBJ2-6; 8 nucleotides align to TRBD1. Trimming at V came to 9 bases and at J to 14 bases, leaving 9 bases not matched to a gene. Germline CDR1 reads LNHNV; CDR2 reads YYDKDF (reference sequence). The CDR3 has 12 amino acids. Here the CDR3 DNA reads TGTGCCACGGGGACAGGCGCCTCCATCCTGACTTTC. Its translation: CATGTGASILTF. The full variable domain, with the rest looked up from reference TRBV15 and TRBJ2-6, is DAMVIQNPRYQVTQFGKPVTLSCSQTLNHNVMYWYQQKSSQAPKLLFHYYDKDFNNEADTPDNFQSRRPNTSFCFLDIRSPGLGDTAMYLCATGTGASILTFGAGSRLTVL.

This clonotype has just a few counts. The rearrangement links TRBV6-1 to TRBJ2-3; 12 nucleotides agree with TRBD2. Germline trimming cut 5 bases from V and 4 bases from J; bases unmatched to any gene: 10. Germline lookup yields CDR1 MNHNS and CDR2 SASEGT. This CDR3 has 17 residues. DNA for the CDR3: TGTGCCAGCAGTTCGAAAGCTAGCGGGAGGGCCGCAGATACGCAGTATTTT. Translated: CASSSKASGRAADTQYF.

This clonotype was seen at least ten times. V gene TRBV7-2 combines with J gene TRBJ2-6; 10 bases are shared with TRBD2. The CDR3 runs 17 residues. V lost 1 base, J lost 0 bases, and 0 bases stayed unmatched. Germline V gene data show CDR1 as SGHTA and CDR2 as FQGNSA. The CDR3, as DNA: TGTGCCAGCAGCTTAGTAGCGGGAGGCTCTGGGGCCAACGTCCTGACTTTC. It specifies CASSLVAGGSGANVLTF.

CDR3 nucleotides: TGTGCCAGCAGTGTCGGACTAGCGGGAGCGGAGTATTTT. Its protein is CASSVGLAGAEYF. The chain carries TRBV6-2 or TRBV6-3 and TRBJ2-3; 13 nucleotides match TRBD2. Germline lookup yields CDR1 MNHEY and CDR2 SVGEGT. V was pared by 5 bases and J by 13 bases, with 6 bases of the junction left unmatched. CDR3 length equals 13 residues.